This TCR beta chain is drawn from a study of CD8 T cells in ankylosing spondylitis. Regarding the study as a whole: Reports say disease-linked clones showed up significantly more in matched ankylosing spondylitis synovial fluid. Several of the motif variants were reported before in synovial fluid and blood from reactive arthritis. Disease-linked clones were found to be CD8+ and relatively rare in peripheral blood. In ankylosing spondylitis blood, a motif of eight highly homologous TCR beta variants appeared characteristic.

The authors made TCR beta libraries by quantitative 5'-RACE with molecular barcodes. TCRdb fed the 5' RACE reads into MiXCR, producing one record per CDR3 protein. The sample has under 950,000 distinct CDR3 sequences, over 15% seen once. The CDR3 contains 15 residues. Trimming removed 1 base from V and 6 bases from J, with 13 bases in between. Germline loops: CDR1 SGHTA, CDR2 FQGNSA. There are a few counts of this clonotype. What it recognizes is unknown. The chain joins TRBV7-2 to TRBJ1-5; unclear D gene. The sample taken for sequencing was blood, either unsorted or a sorted T cell fraction (not recorded which). This receptor was obtained from a male donor with ankylosing spondylitis. CDR3 amino acids: CASSLGGESGQPQHF. The CDR3 DNA reads as TGTGCCAGCAGCTTAGGTGGGGAGAGCGGTCAGCCCCAGCATTTT. Together with reference TRBV7-2 and TRBJ1-5, the CDR3 gives the full variable domain: GAGVSQSPSNKVTEKGKDVELRCDPISGHTALYWYRQSLGQGLEFLIYFQGNSAPDKSGLPSDRFSAERTGGSVSTLTIQRTQQEDSAVYLCASSLGGESGQPQHFGDGTRLSIL.